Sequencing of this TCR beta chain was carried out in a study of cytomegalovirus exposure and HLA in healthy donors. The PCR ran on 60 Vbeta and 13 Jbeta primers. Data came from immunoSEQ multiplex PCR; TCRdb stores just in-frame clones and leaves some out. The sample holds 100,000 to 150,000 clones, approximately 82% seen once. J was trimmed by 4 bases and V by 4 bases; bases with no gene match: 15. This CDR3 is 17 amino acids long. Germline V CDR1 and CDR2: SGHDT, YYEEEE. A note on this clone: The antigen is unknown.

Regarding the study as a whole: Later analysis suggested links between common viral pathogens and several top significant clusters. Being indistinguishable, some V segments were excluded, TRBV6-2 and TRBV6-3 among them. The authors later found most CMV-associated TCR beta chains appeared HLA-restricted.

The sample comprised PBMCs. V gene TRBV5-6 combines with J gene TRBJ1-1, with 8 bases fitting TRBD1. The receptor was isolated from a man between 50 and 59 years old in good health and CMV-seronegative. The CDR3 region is CASSLPGQGDVGTEAFF. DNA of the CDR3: TGTGCCAGCAGCCTCCCAGGACAGGGAGATGTCGGCACTGAAGCTTTCTTT.